This T cell receptor beta chain was sequenced in a study of cytomegalovirus exposure and HLA in healthy donors. The overall study: Within an early data release were about 85 million unique TCRs drawn from HLA-typed donors. General observations from the study: Sequencing depth across donors, presence/absence analyses assumed, was roughly uniform.

V lost 3 bases and J 3 bases, leaving 6 bases between the germline ends. Germline assignment: CDR1 MDHEN and CDR2 SYDVKM. The CDR3 runs to 12 residues. This clone was seen more than once but under ten times. What it binds is unknown. Primers: 60 Vbeta forward and 13 Jbeta reverse. The repertoire was sequenced with immunoSEQ multiplex PCR; TCRdb's copy has only in-frame clones and lacks some. Found here are about 150,000 clones, just under 65% of them singletons; the top ten hold 5.5% to 9%. This chain connects TRBV28 to TRBJ2-7, with unresolved D. The clonotype comes from a woman in her sixties in good health and CMV-seropositive. The sample was PBMCs. The CDR3 nucleotides are TGTGCCAGCAGTTTCTTAATCTACGAGCAGTACTTC. Amino acids: CASSFLIYEQYF.